A single sample gave rise to the 27 T cell receptor beta chains below, sequenced in a study of shared clonotypes between healthy human individuals. Only in-frame clones appear in the TCRdb table, and some are missing; sequencing was by immunoSEQ multiplex PCR. The sample lists a few million clones, around 95% seen once, with more than 1.5% in the top ten. The naive CD8 population came from CD45RO-negative cells selected for CCR7, without terminally differentiated effector memory CD45RA+ cells. The sample taken for sequencing was naive CD8+ T cells from PBMCs. The receptors come from a man younger than 35 in good health. Some clones in this sample may be carry-over from other donors' samples.

The J gene is TRBJ2-1, the V gene TRBV10-3; D may correspond to TRBD1 or TRBD2 (6 bases each). Trimming pared 10 bases from V and 4 bases from J, leaving 23 bases between. Germline assignment: CDR1 ENHRY and CDR2 SYGVKD. The CDR3 sequence is 16 residues long. The CDR3 coding sequence is TGTGCCACAAACTCCCAAGCGGAGGGGGGTTACAATGAGCAGTTCTTC. Amino acid sequence: CATNSQAEGGYNEQFF.

The table lists this clone with a count of one. This chain joins TRBV9 and TRBJ1-2, with unresolved D. The CDR3 is 11 residues long. The V gene's germline CDR1 is SGDLS and CDR2 YYNGEE. V was cut by 3 bases and J by 6 bases, with 6 bases left in between. The CDR3 sequence is CASSDWDGYTF. In DNA, the CDR3 is TGTGCCAGCAGCGATTGGGATGGCTACACCTTC.

The chain has TRBV11-2 and TRBJ2-7; D might be TRBD1 or TRBD2, each matching 7 bases. With 5 bases removed from V and 1 base from J, the gap between germline ends came to 12 bases. Germline V gene sequence: CDR1 SGHAT, CDR2 FQNNGV. CDR3 length: 14 amino acids. In DNA form, the CDR3 reads TGTGCCAGCAGCAGCAGGGGGGGGTCCTACGAGCAGTACTTC. Encoded protein: CASSSRGGSYEQYF. Full variable domain (missing parts from reference TRBV11-2 and TRBJ2-7): EAGVAQSPRYKIIEKRQSVAFWCNPISGHATLYWYQQILGQGPKLLIQFQNNGVVDDSQLPKDRFSAERLKGVDSTLKIQPAKLEDSAVYLCASSSRGGSYEQYFGPGTRLTVT.

This chain links TRBV19 with TRBJ1-1, with D perhaps TRBD1 (6 bases). This CDR3 region has 12 residues. Germline V gives CDR1 LNHDA, CDR2 SQIVND (reference sequence). The ends were cut back, 7 bases at V and 5 bases at J, with 11 bases in the middle. Written as DNA, the CDR3 is TGTGCCAGTAACGATAGGGGGACTGAAGCTTTCTTT. Translating gives CASNDRGTEAFF. The whole variable domain, filled in from reference TRBV19 and TRBJ1-1, reads DGGITQSPKYLFRKEGQNVTLSCEQNLNHDAMYWYRQDPGQGLRLIYYSQIVNDFQKGDIAEGYSVSREKKESFPLTVTSAQKNPTAFYLCASNDRGTEAFFGQGTRLTVV.

This chain connects TRBV19 to TRBJ2-7; 8 bases are a match to TRBD1. The CDR3 totals 14 residues. Germline-derived CDR1 and CDR2 are LNHDA and SQIVND (reference sequence). V was pared by 5 bases and J by 4 bases, with 7 bases of the junction left unmatched. CDR3 DNA: TGTGCCAGTAGTCCACCCGGACAGGGTTACGAGCAGTACTTC. Translation gives CASSPPGQGYEQYF.

The count of this clone is one. The rearrangement links TRBV11-2 to TRBJ2-7; D is unclear. The CDR3 runs 12 residues. V gave up 5 bases and J gave up 2 bases, with 7 bases separating them. Germline V gives CDR1 SGHAT, CDR2 FQNNGV. The CDR3 DNA sequence: TGTGCCAGCAGCCCAATGACCTACGAGCAGTACTTC. Translated, it gives CASSPMTYEQYF.

The chain couples TRBV7-9 to TRBJ2-7, with 9 bases matching TRBD1. CDR3 length equals 15 residues. Germline V gene data show CDR1 as SEHNR and CDR2 as FQNEAQ (reference sequence). J gave up 6 bases and V 8 bases, and 14 bases lay outside the gene matches. CDR3 DNA sequence: TGTGCCAGCGGCATTTGGGACAGGGCATCCGCCGAGCAGTACTTC. Protein sequence: CASGIWDRASAEQYF.

The V gene is TRBV6-1, the J gene TRBJ2-3; D call uncertain. Germline lookup yields CDR1 MNHNS and CDR2 SASEGT. Trimming pared 4 bases from V and 5 bases from J, leaving 13 bases between. CDR3 length: 14 residues. The CDR3 sequence: CASSGSSGLDTQYF. CDR3 in DNA: TGTGCCAGCAGTGGAAGCAGTGGGCTAGATACGCAGTATTTT.

The gene calls are TRBV5-6 and TRBJ2-7; 13 bases line up with TRBD2. Germline V gives CDR1 SGHDT, CDR2 YYEEEE. V shed 2 bases, J shed 6 bases, and the junction held 5 bases outside the gene matches. The CDR3 has 15 amino acids. The CDR3 reads CASSFGTSGIGEQYF. In DNA form, the CDR3 reads TGTGCCAGCAGCTTTGGGACTAGCGGGATAGGCGAGCAGTACTTC.

This chain connects TRBV28 to TRBJ1-3; D gene unclear. This CDR3 has 16 residues. Looked up from germline, CDR1 is MDHEN and CDR2 is SYDVKM. V was pared by 4 bases and J by 0 bases, with 13 bases between. The CDR3 coding sequence is TGTGCCAGCAGTTCGGGCATGCAATACTCTGGAAACACCATATATTTT. As protein: CASSSGMQYSGNTIYF.

The genes are TRBV7-3 and TRBJ2-1; tentative D call: TRBD2 (6 bases). Germline lookup yields CDR1 SGHTA and CDR2 FQGTGA. This CDR3 is 15 amino acids long. Trimming took 3 bases from V and 4 from J, leaving 13 bases between them. CDR3 sequence: CASSFLAEGYNEQFF. The DNA for the CDR3 is TGTGCCAGCAGCTTCTTAGCGGAAGGATACAATGAGCAGTTCTTC.

The chain links TRBV7-9 to TRBJ2-1, with TRBD2 matching over 9 bases. The CDR3 runs 14 residues. Germline CDR1 SEHNR, CDR2 FQNEAQ (reference sequence). Trimming cost V 8 bases and J 6 bases; bases outside gene matches: 8. CDR3 in DNA: TGTGCCAGCCGTGATAGCGGGAGTGGCAATGAGCAGTTCTTC. It encodes CASRDSGSGNEQFF.

This rearrangement joins TRBV4-1 to TRBJ2-7; 12 positions agree with TRBD2. Germline CDR1 is MGHRA and CDR2 is YSYEKL. Trimming cost V 3 bases and J 4 bases; bases outside gene matches: 4. CDR3 length equals 15 residues. The CDR3 DNA sequence: TGCGCCAGCAGCCAGCTAGCGGGAGGGCAGTACGAGCAGTACTTC. It specifies CASSQLAGGQYEQYF.

This sequence joins TRBV7-8 and TRBJ2-7, with 8 nucleotides matching TRBD2. Germline V lookup: CDR1 SGHVS, CDR2 FQNEAQ. This CDR3 contains 14 residues. After removal of 5 bases from V and 3 bases from J, the junction contained 6 bases not matched to a gene. The CDR3 reads CASSDGTRGYEQYF. In DNA form, the CDR3 reads TGTGCCAGCAGCGACGGGACTAGGGGCTACGAGCAGTACTTC.

About this clone itself: At one end the junction does not follow the germline gene, possibly because of a read error. The V gene is TRBV6-1, the J gene TRBJ1-2, with D possibly matching TRBD1 (6 bases). Per the germline V gene, CDR1 is MNHNS and CDR2 is SASEGT. There are 16 residues in the CDR3. The CDR3 DNA sequence: TGTGCCAGCAGCGAAGGGGGAGTTTCCCTGGGGTATGGCTACACCTTC. Amino acid sequence: CASSEGGVSLGYGYTF.

The CDR3 here is CASSPRRGSYEQYF. The CDR3 bases are TGTGCCAGCAGTCCACGTCGGGGCTCCTACGAGCAGTACTTC. The V and J genes are TRBV27 and TRBJ2-7; maybe TRBD2 (5 bases). The V gene's germline CDR1 is MNHEY and CDR2 SMNVEV (reference sequence). This CDR3 comprises 14 residues. Trimming removed 5 bases from V and 0 bases from J, with 11 bases in between.

The chain employs TRBV7-9 and TRBJ2-3; perhaps TRBD2 as D (6 bases). The germline V and J ends were trimmed by 7 bases and 0 bases, with 17 bases remaining between them. The CDR3 runs to 16 residues. The germline V gene has CDR1 SEHNR and CDR2 FQNEAQ (reference sequence). In DNA, the CDR3 is TGTGCCAGCAACATTATAGCGGTCCCCAGCACAGATACGCAGTATTTT. Its translation is CASNIIAVPSTDTQYF.

V gene TRBV5-4 combines with J gene TRBJ2-7; D perhaps matches TRBD2 (5 bases). The CDR3 consists of 13 residues. CDR1 and CDR2 from the germline V gene are SGHNT and YYREEE (reference sequence). V gave up 4 bases and J gave up 6 bases, with 14 bases separating them. The CDR3 bases are TGTGCCAGCAGCCGGGAACCCGGCGCCGAGCAGTACTTC. Its translation is CASSREPGAEQYF.

As for this clone: The sample contains more than one DNA sequence encoding this CDR3. This chain connects TRBV27 to TRBJ1-3; D gene unclear. V lost 0 bases, J lost 4 bases, and 4 bases lay in between. Germline V gene lookup returns CDR1 MNHEY and CDR2 SMNVEV (reference sequence). This CDR3 has 13 residues. The DNA for the CDR3 is TGTGCCAGCAGTTTATCGGGCGGAAACACCATATATTTT. It translates to CASSLSGGNTIYF.

A word on this clone: The identical CDR3 is also encoded by other nucleotide sequences in the sample. This rearrangement joins TRBV5-1 to TRBJ1-3; 7 bases line up with TRBD1. After removal of 0 bases from V and 0 bases from J, the junction contained 0 bases not matched to a gene. The length of the CDR3 is 15 residues. Germline assignment: CDR1 SGHRS and CDR2 YFSETQ. The CDR3 DNA follows: TGCGCCAGCAGCTTGGAGGGGGCCTCTGGAAACACCATATATTTT. It encodes CASSLEGASGNTIYF.

This rearrangement joins TRBV13 to TRBJ2-1; a possible D gene is TRBD2 (5 bases). The CDR3 has 15 residues. Trimming shortened V by 4 bases and J by 8 bases, and 18 bases separated the two germline ends. CDR1 and CDR2 (germline): PRHDT, FYEKMQ (reference sequence). The CDR3 region is CASSSAILVMDEQFF. DNA of the CDR3: TGTGCCAGCAGCTCTGCGATACTAGTCATGGATGAGCAGTTCTTC.

The CDR3 coding sequence is TGTGCCAGCAGCTTATACGGAGGCACCTACGAGCAGTACTTC. Translation gives CASSLYGGTYEQYF. V and J are TRBV7-2 and TRBJ2-7; D is perhaps TRBD2 (5 bases). The CDR3 sequence is 14 residues long. Trimming shortened V by 2 bases and J by 2 bases, and 10 bases separated the two germline ends. In germline, CDR1 is SGHTA, CDR2 FQGNSA.

This clone has only one observation. The chain combines TRBV7-8 with TRBJ1-2; D remains ambiguous. V lost 1 base and J lost 14, with 11 bases in between. Germline CDR1 is SGHVS and CDR2 is FQNEAQ. The CDR3 totals 11 residues. The CDR3 sequence is CASSLGSFYTF. For the CDR3, the DNA is TGTGCCAGCAGCTTAGGCAGCTTCTATACCTTC.

Here the CDR3 reads CASSRSGAPKTGANVLTF. CDR3 in DNA: TGTGCCAGCAGCCGGTCGGGAGCTCCGAAAACTGGGGCCAACGTCCTGACTTTC. This chain uses TRBV5-5 with TRBJ2-6; a weak D match, TRBD2 (6 bases). Germline CDR1 SGHKS, CDR2 YYEKEE (reference sequence). The CDR3 length is 18 residues. V was trimmed by 4 bases and J by 2 bases, leaving 19 bases between them.

The gene calls are TRBV9 and TRBJ1-1; D is ambiguous. The CDR3 extends over 16 amino acids. Germline V gives CDR1 SGDLS, CDR2 YYNGEE. With 1 base removed from V and 2 bases from J, the gap between germline ends came to 15 bases. CDR3: CASSVQIDGRNTEAFF. The CDR3, as DNA: TGTGCCAGCAGCGTACAAATCGACGGGAGAAACACTGAAGCTTTCTTT.

The chain couples TRBV19 to TRBJ1-1; weak D call: TRBD1 (5 bases). Germline CDR1 and CDR2: LNHDA and SQIVND (reference sequence). The V end was cut by 5 bases, the J end by 6 bases, with 10 bases between. This CDR3 contains 12 residues. CDR3 bases: TGTGCCAGTAGTTCCGGGGGGTCTGAAGCTTTCTTT. This codes for CASSSGGSEAFF.

About this clone: One end of the junction varies from germline; a read error may be responsible. The CDR3 bases are TGTGCCAGCAGTCCCTGGAATACCCCTCGGTCGAACAGTGAAGCTTTCTTT. Protein: CASSPWNTPRSNSEAFF. The J gene is TRBJ1-1, the V gene TRBV27; D gene ambiguous. Per germline, CDR1 MNHEY and CDR2 SMNVEV (reference sequence). The CDR3 covers 17 residues.